This T cell receptor beta chain came from a study of blood T cell repertoires in COVID-19. TCRdb's table, derived via immunoSEQ multiplex PCR, lists solely in-frame clones and lacks some. The repertoire includes approximately 100,000 clones, roughly nine tenths of them detected once, and roughly 4.9% sits in the top ten. In germline, CDR1 is MDHEN, CDR2 SYDVKM. Trimming took off 2 bases at V and 5 bases at J, with 18 bases between the two ends. The CDR3 has 17 residues. Sequencing was done on a sample of peripheral blood. The receptor was isolated from an elderly woman with active COVID-19. This rearrangement joins TRBV28 to TRBJ1-4; weak D call: TRBD1 (5 bases). The CDR3 coding sequence is TGTGCCAGCAGTTTAATCGTTACAGCCCGGGGGAATGAAAAACTGTTTTTT. Protein: CASSLIVTARGNEKLFF.